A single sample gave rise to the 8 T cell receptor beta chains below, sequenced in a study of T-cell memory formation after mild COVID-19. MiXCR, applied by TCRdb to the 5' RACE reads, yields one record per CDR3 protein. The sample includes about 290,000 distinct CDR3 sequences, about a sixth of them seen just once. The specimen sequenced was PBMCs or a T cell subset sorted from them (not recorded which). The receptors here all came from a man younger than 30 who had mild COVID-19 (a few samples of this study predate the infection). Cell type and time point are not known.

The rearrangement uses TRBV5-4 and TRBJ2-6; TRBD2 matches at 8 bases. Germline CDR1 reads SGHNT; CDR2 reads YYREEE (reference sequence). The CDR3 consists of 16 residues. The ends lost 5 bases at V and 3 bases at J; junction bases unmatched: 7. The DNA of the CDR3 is TGTGCCAGCAGTCACGGGGGGGCTTTTGGGGCCAACGTCCTGACTTTC. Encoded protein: CASSHGGAFGANVLTF.

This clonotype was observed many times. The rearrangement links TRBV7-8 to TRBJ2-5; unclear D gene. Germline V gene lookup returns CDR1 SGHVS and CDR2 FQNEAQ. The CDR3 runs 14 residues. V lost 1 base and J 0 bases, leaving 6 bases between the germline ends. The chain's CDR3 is CASSLGVYQETQYF. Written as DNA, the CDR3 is TGTGCCAGCAGCTTAGGGGTTTACCAAGAGACCCAGTACTTC.

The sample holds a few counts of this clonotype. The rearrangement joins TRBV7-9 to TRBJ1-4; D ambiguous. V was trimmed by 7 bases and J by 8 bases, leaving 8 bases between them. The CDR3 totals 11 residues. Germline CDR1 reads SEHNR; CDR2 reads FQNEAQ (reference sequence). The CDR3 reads CASTLGEKLFF. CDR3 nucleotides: TGTGCCAGCACCCTGGGGGAAAAACTGTTTTTT.

The CDR3 region has the DNA TGTGCCCCACAGTGCGGGGGGGCCGGGTCTAGCACAGATACGCAGTATTTT. Protein product: CAPQCGGAGSSTDTQYF. The rearrangement links TRBV6-5 to TRBJ2-3; the match to TRBD2 covers 9 bases. This CDR3 is 17 amino acids long. Germline CDR1 is MNHEY and CDR2 is SVGAGI. V gave up 11 bases and J gave up 0 bases; unmatched junction bases: 15.

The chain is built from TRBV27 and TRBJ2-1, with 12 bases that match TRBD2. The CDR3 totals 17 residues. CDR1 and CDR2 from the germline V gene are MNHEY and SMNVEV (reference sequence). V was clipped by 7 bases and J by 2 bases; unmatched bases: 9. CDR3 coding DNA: TGTGCCAGCATCCGTCCCCCTAGCGGGGGGGCCTACAATGAGCAGTTCTTC. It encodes CASIRPPSGGAYNEQFF.

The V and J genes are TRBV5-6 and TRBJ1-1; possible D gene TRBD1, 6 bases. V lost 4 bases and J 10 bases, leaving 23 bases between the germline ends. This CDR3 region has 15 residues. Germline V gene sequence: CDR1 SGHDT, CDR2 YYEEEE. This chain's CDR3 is CASSTTDAGGGGAFF. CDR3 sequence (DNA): TGTGCCAGCAGCACCACCGATGCGGGGGGCGGCGGAGCTTTCTTT.

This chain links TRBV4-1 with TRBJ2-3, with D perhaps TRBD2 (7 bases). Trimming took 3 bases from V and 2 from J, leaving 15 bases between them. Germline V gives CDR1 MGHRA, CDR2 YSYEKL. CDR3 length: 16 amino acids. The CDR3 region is CASSHLGRGVTDTQYF. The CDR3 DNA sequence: TGCGCCAGCAGCCACTTGGGGAGGGGGGTCACAGATACGCAGTATTTT.

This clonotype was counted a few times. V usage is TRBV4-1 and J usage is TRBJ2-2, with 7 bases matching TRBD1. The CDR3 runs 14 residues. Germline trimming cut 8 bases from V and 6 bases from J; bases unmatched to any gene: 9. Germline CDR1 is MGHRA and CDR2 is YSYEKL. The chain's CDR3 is CASCWGQGAGELFF. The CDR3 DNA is TGCGCCAGCTGCTGGGGTCAGGGGGCCGGGGAGCTGTTTTTT.